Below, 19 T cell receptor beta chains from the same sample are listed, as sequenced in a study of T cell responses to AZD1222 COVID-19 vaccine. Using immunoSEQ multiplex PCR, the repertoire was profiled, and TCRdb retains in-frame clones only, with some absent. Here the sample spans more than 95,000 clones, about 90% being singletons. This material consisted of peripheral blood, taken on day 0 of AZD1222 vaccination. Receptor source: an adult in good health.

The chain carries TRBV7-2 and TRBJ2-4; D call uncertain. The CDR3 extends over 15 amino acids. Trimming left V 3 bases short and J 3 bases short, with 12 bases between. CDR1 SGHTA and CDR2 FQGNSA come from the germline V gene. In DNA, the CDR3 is TGTGCCAGCAGCTTCCCTGAGTTGGGCAAAAACATTCAGTACTTC. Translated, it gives CASSFPELGKNIQYF.

CDR3 nucleotide sequence: TGTGCCAGCTCACCACCGTCGGGGGGGCGAAATACGCAGTATTTT. It encodes CASSPPSGGRNTQYF. This chain connects TRBV18 to TRBJ2-3; 8 positions match TRBD2. Trimming removed 0 bases from V and 7 bases from J; junction bases left unmatched: 6. The CDR3 spans 15 residues. CDR1 and CDR2 from the germline V gene are KGHSH and LQKENI.

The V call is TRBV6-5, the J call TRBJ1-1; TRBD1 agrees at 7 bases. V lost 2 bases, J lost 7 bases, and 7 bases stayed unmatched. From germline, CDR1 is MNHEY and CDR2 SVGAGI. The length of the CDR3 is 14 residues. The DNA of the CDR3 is TGTGCCAGCAGTTACGCAGGGAGGGGGCTTGAAGCTTTCTTT. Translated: CASSYAGRGLEAFF.

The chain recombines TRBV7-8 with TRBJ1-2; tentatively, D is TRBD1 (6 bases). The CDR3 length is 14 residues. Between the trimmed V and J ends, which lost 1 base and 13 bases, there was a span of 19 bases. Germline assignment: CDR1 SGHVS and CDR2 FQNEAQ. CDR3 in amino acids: CASSLDRVGRLGTF. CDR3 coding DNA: TGTGCCAGCAGCTTAGACAGGGTAGGGAGACTCGGCACCTTC.

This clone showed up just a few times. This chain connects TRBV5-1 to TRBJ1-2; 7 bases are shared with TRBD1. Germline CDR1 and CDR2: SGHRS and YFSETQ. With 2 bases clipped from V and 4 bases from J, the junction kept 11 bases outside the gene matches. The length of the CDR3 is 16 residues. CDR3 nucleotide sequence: TGCGCCAGCAGCTTAGGACAGGCCGCTCGGGGCTATGGCTACACCTTC. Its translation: CASSLGQAARGYGYTF. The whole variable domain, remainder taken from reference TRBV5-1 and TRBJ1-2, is KAGVTQTPRYLIKTRGQQVTLSCSPISGHRSVSWYQQTPGQGLQFLFEYFSETQRNKGNFPGRFSGRQFSNSRSEMNVSTLELGDSALYLCASSLGQAARGYGYTFGSGTRLTVV.

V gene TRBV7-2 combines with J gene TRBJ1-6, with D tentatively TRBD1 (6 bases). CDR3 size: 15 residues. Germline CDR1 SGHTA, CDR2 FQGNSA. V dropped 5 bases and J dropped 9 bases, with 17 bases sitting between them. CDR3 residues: CASSPGEGRSSPLHF. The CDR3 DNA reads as TGTGCCAGCAGCCCAGGGGAGGGGCGAAGTTCACCCCTCCACTTT.

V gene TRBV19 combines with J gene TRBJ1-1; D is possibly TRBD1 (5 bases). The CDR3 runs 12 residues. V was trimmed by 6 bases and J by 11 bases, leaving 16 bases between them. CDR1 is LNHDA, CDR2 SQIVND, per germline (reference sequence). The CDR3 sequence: CASSDRGTIAFF. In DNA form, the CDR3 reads TGTGCCAGTAGCGACCGGGGGACGATCGCTTTCTTT.

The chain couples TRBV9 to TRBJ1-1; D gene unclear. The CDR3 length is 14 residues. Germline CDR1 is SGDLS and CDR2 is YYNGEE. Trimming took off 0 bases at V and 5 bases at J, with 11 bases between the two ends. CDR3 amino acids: CASSVDGRGTEAFF. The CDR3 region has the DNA TGTGCCAGCAGCGTAGATGGGCGGGGTACTGAAGCTTTCTTT.

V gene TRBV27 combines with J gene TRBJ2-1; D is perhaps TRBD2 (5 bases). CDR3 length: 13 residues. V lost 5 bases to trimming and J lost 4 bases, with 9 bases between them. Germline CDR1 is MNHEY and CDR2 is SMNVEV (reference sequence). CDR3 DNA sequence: TGTGCCAGCAGTCCGGAGCGGTACAATGAGCAGTTCTTC. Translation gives CASSPERYNEQFF.

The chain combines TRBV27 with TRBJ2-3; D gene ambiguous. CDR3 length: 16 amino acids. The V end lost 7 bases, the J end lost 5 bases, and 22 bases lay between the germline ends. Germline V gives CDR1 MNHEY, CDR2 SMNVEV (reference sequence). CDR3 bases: TGTGCCAGCACCCCCAAACTCCCCCAGCTGGGAGATACGCAGTATTTT. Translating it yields CASTPKLPQLGDTQYF.

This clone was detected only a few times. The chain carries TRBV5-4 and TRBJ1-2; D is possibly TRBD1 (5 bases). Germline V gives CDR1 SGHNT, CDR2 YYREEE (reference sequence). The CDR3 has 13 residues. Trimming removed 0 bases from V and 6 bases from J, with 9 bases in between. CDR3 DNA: TGTGCCAGCAGCTTGGTCGGGGGGAATGGCTACACCTTC. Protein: CASSLVGGNGYTF.

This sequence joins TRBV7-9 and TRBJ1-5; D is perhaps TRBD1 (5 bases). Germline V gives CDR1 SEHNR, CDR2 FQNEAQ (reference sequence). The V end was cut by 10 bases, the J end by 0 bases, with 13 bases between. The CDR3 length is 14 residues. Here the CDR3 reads CAIRQINSNQPQHF. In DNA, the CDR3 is TGTGCCATACGACAGATCAATAGCAATCAGCCCCAGCATTTT.

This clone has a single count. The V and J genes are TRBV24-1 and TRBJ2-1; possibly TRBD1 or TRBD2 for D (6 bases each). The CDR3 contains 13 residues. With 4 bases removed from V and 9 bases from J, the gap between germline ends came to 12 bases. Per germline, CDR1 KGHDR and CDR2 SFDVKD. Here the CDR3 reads CATSEGGNGEQFF. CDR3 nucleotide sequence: TGTGCCACCAGTGAAGGGGGGAACGGTGAGCAGTTCTTC.

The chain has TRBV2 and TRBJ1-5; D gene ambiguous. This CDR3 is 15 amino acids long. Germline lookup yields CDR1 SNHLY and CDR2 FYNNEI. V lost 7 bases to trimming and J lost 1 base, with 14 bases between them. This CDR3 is CASKREMSSNQPQHF. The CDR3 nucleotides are TGTGCCAGCAAAAGGGAGATGTCGAGCAATCAGCCCCAGCATTTT.

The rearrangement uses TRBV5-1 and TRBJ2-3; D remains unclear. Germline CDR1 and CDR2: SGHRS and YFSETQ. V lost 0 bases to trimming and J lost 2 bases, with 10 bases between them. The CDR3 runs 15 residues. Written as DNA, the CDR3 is TGCGCCAGCAGCTTGGACGGTTTCCCCACAGATACGCAGTATTTT. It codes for CASSLDGFPTDTQYF.

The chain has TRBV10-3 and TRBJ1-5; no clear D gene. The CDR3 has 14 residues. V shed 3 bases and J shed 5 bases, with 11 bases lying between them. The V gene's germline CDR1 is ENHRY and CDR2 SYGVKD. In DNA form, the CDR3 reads TGTGCCATCAGTGATCTCGGAGGTGATCAGCCCCAGCATTTT. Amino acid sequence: CAISDLGGDQPQHF.

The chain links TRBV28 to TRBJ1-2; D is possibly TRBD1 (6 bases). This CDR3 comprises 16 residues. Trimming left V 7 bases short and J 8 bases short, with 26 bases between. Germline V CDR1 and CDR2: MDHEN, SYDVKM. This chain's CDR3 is CASMRGGANRSRGYTF. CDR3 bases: TGTGCCAGCATGAGGGGGGGCGCTAACCGGTCCCGAGGCTACACCTTC.

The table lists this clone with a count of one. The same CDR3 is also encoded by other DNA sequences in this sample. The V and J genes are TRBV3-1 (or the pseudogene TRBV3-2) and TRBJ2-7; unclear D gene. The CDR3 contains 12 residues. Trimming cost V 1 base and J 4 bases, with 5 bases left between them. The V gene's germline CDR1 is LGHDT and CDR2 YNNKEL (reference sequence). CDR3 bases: TGTGCCAGCAGCCAAGGGGGTTACGAGCAGTACTTC. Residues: CASSQGGYEQYF.

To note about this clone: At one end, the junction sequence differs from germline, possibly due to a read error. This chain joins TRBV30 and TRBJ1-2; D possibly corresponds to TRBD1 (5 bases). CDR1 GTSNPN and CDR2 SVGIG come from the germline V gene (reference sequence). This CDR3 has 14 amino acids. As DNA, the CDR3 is TGTGCCTGGAGTTGGGGGGGATCGTCTTTGATGGCCTACTTC. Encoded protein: CAWSWGGSSLMAYF.